This TCR beta chain emerged from a study of cytomegalovirus exposure and HLA in healthy donors (dated by TCRdb to 2016 to 2017). Concerning the study at large: An earlier analysis of some 600 of the donors reported about 260 Gb of sequence data and 117 million unique TCR beta sequences obtained from some 170 million T cells. An early release covering some 640 HLA-typed donors comprised approximately 300 gigabases of sequencing data and around 86 million unique TCR sequences. Among the roughly 400 genotyped donors, under 90% belonged to the genetic ancestry cluster associated with self-reported Caucasian donors. The aim of the study was to test whether cataloging public T cell receptors could identify signatures of past pathogen exposure. The study used immunosequencing to profile the T cell repertoires of around 600 subjects and linked those repertoires to cytomegalovirus serostatus. Along with the roughly 610-subject first cohort, a separate validation cohort of over a hundred different subjects was used. High-throughput TCR immunosequencing, statistical association of individual TCRs with disease status, and machine learning were combined to predict cytomegalovirus infection status. A later analysis re-analyzed previously published TCR beta repertoires from 500 to 700 donors and added high-resolution HLA genotyping to study TCR occurrence patterns. In the later analysis, no new phenotypic data were used to find candidate immune exposures; instead, reliance was placed on TCR beta sequences and their occurrence across donors. An earlier analysis of approximately 500 of the donors applied high-throughput TCR beta sequencing to assess whether each TCR beta V gene segment acted as functional or pseudogenic. Donor age, sex, ethnicity and CMV serostatus were collected together with the repertoire data. In a later genetic analysis, genome-wide SNP genotypes for about 55% of the roughly 700 donors were used, and that subset was treated as a discovery cohort. All discovery cohort repertoires had been generated using a single sequencing platform. HLA typing included class I and class II loci at four-digit resolution. The number of donors typed differed by locus, with about 629-630 for A, B, C, DRB1 and DQB1, roughly 520 for DQA1, 600 to 610 for DPA1, and around 450 for DPB1. About 5 DR-DQ haplotypes were handled as single units for association and clustering, since linkage in the cohort was strong. Among 398 genotyped donors of the cohort, an average of about 240,000 unique TCR beta nucleotide sequences was sequenced per donor, of which roughly 17% were non-productive.

Library creation used the immunoSEQ multiplex PCR assay. A mixture of 60 forward primers for TCR Vbeta segments and 13 reverse primers for TCR Jbeta segments was used in the multiplex PCR. The CDR3 region of rearranged TCR beta genes was amplified from genomic DNA by a multiplex PCR assay. Amplified TCR beta libraries were sequenced as 87-base-pair reads on the Illumina HiSeq System. In the source study's methods: Across the 700 or so repertoires, a later analysis counted tens of millions of unique TCR beta chains, approximately 10 million of which were shared by at least two donors. To remove PCR and sequencing errors, raw reads were error-corrected and collapsed into unique sequences using a nearest-neighbor algorithm that merged closely related sequences. Alignment of CDR3 sequences to IMGT reference sequences was used to assign V, D and J gene segments. Each retained sequence needed at least a six-nucleotide match to both a V gene segment and a J gene segment. A rearrangement counted as productive if the CDR3 had no stop codons and remained in frame with V and J, and every other rearrangement counted as non-productive. CDR3 was defined by IMGT convention, running from the second conserved V-encoded cysteine to the conserved J-encoded phenylalanine. In an earlier analysis of 550 to 650 of the donors, sequences lacking an unambiguous match to a single V gene segment were excluded. In an earlier analysis of approximately 590 of the donors, V segments were called functional above 56.7% productive rearrangements and were called segregating when the between-donor standard deviation exceeded 5%. A statistical classification framework was built to diagnose cytomegalovirus status from the catalog of TCR beta chain sequences. In a later analysis, V and J genes were assigned by comparing TCR nucleotide sequences against IMGT/GENE-DB human TR gene sequences. In a later analysis, CDR3 sequences and most-parsimonious VDJ recombination scenarios were assigned using the TCRdist pipeline. In a later analysis, each TCR beta chain was defined by its CDR3 amino acid sequence together with its V-gene family, and reads lacking a unique V-gene family were excluded. In a later analysis, 450 to 600 highly shared, low-generation-probability nucleotide sequences were removed to address suspected cross-contamination and a sequencing artifact. In a later analysis, a clonal expansion index was calculated for each public chain from normalized within-repertoire ranks of inferred template counts. Generation probabilities in a later analysis came from a VDJ recombination model fitted to out-of-frame rearrangements, and those results were checked against IGoR. A later analysis scored TCR-TCR, TCR-HLA and TCR-CMV co-occurrence with hypergeometric tests, applying a repertoire-size bias correction to TCR pairs. False discovery rates were estimated in a later analysis by permuting HLA or CMV assignments 20 times. In a later analysis, co-occurring TCRs were grouped with DBSCAN, and TCRdist sequence similarity was added when clustering was performed within HLA-allele-positive subsets. Co-occurrence clustering excluded repertoires with fewer than 30,000 or more than 120,000 public chains, plus five with anomalous nucleotide sharing. TCRdb took over this immuneACCESS table, retaining in-frame rearrangements with V and J assigned. Such tables are incomplete; in checked studies, under half of the missing clones stem from an unresolved V gene, and the remainder is unexplained. V, J and clone size reflect that table, while D and trimming were determined from the DNA. The sample data list fewer than 200,000 clones, and 60% to 80% of these were observed just once. The top ten clones comprise about 2.4% of the sample.

The cohort was made up of under 800 healthy bone marrow donors. All cohort members were sampled while nominally healthy, although unrecorded immune exposures were likely present. The donor tested CMV seronegative, placing the donor among the approximately 360 seronegative members of the cohort. Every donor gave a peripheral blood sample, and the peripheral blood mononuclear cells from that sample were used for TCR beta sequencing. Genomic DNA extraction from the blood cell samples was performed with the Qiagen DNeasy Blood Extraction Kit. General conclusions and limits of the study: A later analysis found that TCR association rates varied across HLA loci, with DRB1 alleles showing the most associated TCRs and HLA-C alleles the fewest. A later genetic analysis associated a missense DCLRE1C variant with V-gene and J-gene trimming of TCR beta chains, and an independent cohort replicated the association. In both the original and validation cohorts, the classifier was reported to diagnose cytomegalovirus status with high specificity and sensitivity. Compared with equally common non-associated chains, HLA-associated TCR beta chains in a later analysis were more clonally expanded and had lower generation probabilities. The 87-base-pair reads could not distinguish some IMGT-functional V segments, including TRBV6-2 and TRBV6-3, so those segments were excluded. A cluster of highly shared sequence variants was judged likely to be a technical artifact of the sequencing pipeline. Specific HLA alleles were associated with about 17,000 TCR beta sequences at a false discovery rate of 0.05 in a later analysis. A further reported finding was that TCR beta sequences accurately predicted the HLA-A and HLA-B alleles for most subjects in the first cohort. The authors suggested that the approach could potentially be extended to other disease states and immunological phenotypes. This cohort had only TCR beta chains sequenced, and the lack of alpha or paired-chain data limited which features could be detected. Linkage disequilibrium might explain the correlated functional status among segregating V segments, but an unknown experimental factor could not be ruled out. A later analysis found that most CMV-associated TCR beta chains appeared HLA-restricted, with HLA associations seemingly driven largely by CMV exposure. According to a later analysis, parvovirus B19, influenza, CMV and Epstein-Barr virus appeared linked to several top co-occurrence clusters. In an earlier analysis of approximately 600 of the donors, most TCR beta V segments were observed in productive rearrangements about 87% or about 30% of the time, broadly matching IMGT annotations. A total of 164 TCR beta chains were listed by the study as associated with cytomegalovirus. Presence/absence analyses assumed roughly uniform sequencing depth across donors, an assumption that may not hold. According to a later genetic analysis, donors in an Asian-associated ancestry cluster had fewer N-insertions in productive TCRs than the approximately 650-donor mean. The earlier analysis of about 600 of the donors excluded 15 to 20 rarely observed V segments, including chromosome 9 orphons, because counts were too low. Three of the identified cytomegalovirus-associated TCR beta chains were confirmed in vitro to be specific for cytomegalovirus antigens. When HLA alleles, especially DR and DQ, strongly co-occurred, attributing TCR associations to individual alleles was difficult. Because HLA typing was unavailable for some donors at each locus, only the typed subset was used in association tests. Immune exposure information for the cohort was limited to CMV serostatus. Most TCR sequences were seen in very few donors, while some public TCRs were found in many individuals.

The table lists this clone with a count of one. Its antigen remains undetermined. There are no base qualities to consult, and no much larger clone falls within one base. V is trimmed back by 5 bases and J by 2 bases, and the junction contains 5 bases that no gene match accounts for. From its cysteine to its phenylalanine, the CDR3 spans 15 amino acids. This entry keeps only the CDR3 DNA: 45 bases, framed from base 1. CDR1 MDHEN and CDR2 SYDVKM are derived from the germline V gene. This TCR was sampled from a man between 60 and 75 years old in good health and CMV-seronegative. The chain employs TRBV28 and TRBJ2-7, with TRBD1 identical over 11 junction bases. The specimen sequenced was PBMCs. The DNA sequence follows: TGTGCCAGCAGTCGGACAGGGGGCTCTCCCTACGAGCAGTACTTC. This translates into CASSRTGGSPYEQYF.